Shown below are 25 T cell receptor beta chains from a single sample sequenced in a study of cytomegalovirus exposure and HLA in healthy donors. The PCR used 60 Vbeta and 13 Jbeta primers. Repertoires were generated with immunoSEQ multiplex PCR, while TCRdb's copy carries only in-frame clones and drops some. Here the sample spans some 130,000 clones, 70% to 85% being singletons. The specimen sequenced was PBMCs. Source of these receptors: a male donor in good health and CMV-seropositive.

V usage is TRBV6-5 and J usage is TRBJ2-3; TRBD2 matches at 11 bases. The CDR3 consists of 15 residues. Germline V gene sequence: CDR1 MNHEY, CDR2 SVGAGI. J lost 5 bases, V lost 5 bases, and 6 bases had no gene match. This chain's CDR3 is CASSILAGDLDTQYF. The CDR3 nucleotides read TGTGCCAGCAGTATACTAGCGGGAGATTTAGATACGCAGTATTTT.

J is TRBJ1-2 and V is TRBV28; D unclear. Germline V lookup: CDR1 MDHEN, CDR2 SYDVKM. This CDR3 contains 13 residues. Trimming left V 3 bases short and J 3 bases short, with 8 bases between. The CDR3 DNA is TGTGCCAGCAGTTTGTACAGAGACTATGGCTACACCTTC. As protein: CASSLYRDYGYTF.

The chain recombines TRBV13 with TRBJ2-5; perhaps TRBD1 as D (6 bases). The CDR3 sequence is 14 residues long. The V gene lost 4 bases and the J gene lost 2 bases, with 11 bases spanning the gap. Germline V lookup: CDR1 PRHDT, CDR2 FYEKMQ (reference sequence). Written as DNA, the CDR3 is TGTGCCAGCAGCTGGGGCAGGGGACAAGAGACCCAGTACTTC. Amino acid sequence: CASSWGRGQETQYF.

V is TRBV6-4 and J is TRBJ2-6; 8 nucleotides line up with TRBD1. The J segment lost 0 bases and the V segment lost 0 bases, leaving 7 bases of the junction unmatched. Germline V CDR1 and CDR2: MRHNA, SNTAGT. This CDR3 has 19 amino acids. The CDR3 loop is CASSDSVTGGPSGANVLTF. CDR3 sequence (DNA): TGTGCCAGCAGTGACTCGGTCACAGGGGGTCCCTCTGGGGCCAACGTCCTGACTTTC.

The chain employs TRBV30 and TRBJ1-4; D ambiguous. This CDR3 contains 11 residues. V shed 3 bases and J shed 7 bases, with 6 bases lying between them. CDR1 and CDR2 (germline): GTSNPN, SVGIG (reference sequence). CDR3 nucleotides: TGTGCCTGGAGCCCGGGTGAAAAACTGTTTTTT. Protein: CAWSPGEKLFF.

V gene TRBV9 combines with J gene TRBJ1-4; a weak D match, TRBD1 (6 bases). Trimming removed 0 bases at V and 6 bases at J, with 12 bases between. This CDR3 has 15 residues. Germline V gene sequence: CDR1 SGDLS, CDR2 YYNGEE. The DNA for the CDR3 is TGTGCCAGCAGCGTAGGGACAGCGGATGATGAAAAACTGTTTTTT. Protein sequence: CASSVGTADDEKLFF.

This clone was detected a few times. The chain is built from TRBV15 and TRBJ2-1, with TRBD1 identical over 10 bases. J lost 6 bases, V lost 1 base, and 6 bases had no gene match. The CDR3 is 16 residues long. Germline V gene data show CDR1 as LNHNV and CDR2 as YYDKDF (reference sequence). Here the CDR3 reads CATSRAGQGIFNEQFF. The CDR3 region has the DNA TGTGCCACCAGCAGAGCGGGACAGGGGATTTTCAATGAGCAGTTCTTC.

The chain is built from TRBV7-9 and TRBJ1-1; possible D gene TRBD1, 6 bases. The CDR3 is 15 residues long. V was trimmed by 4 bases and J by 6 bases, leaving 18 bases between them. From germline, CDR1 is SEHNR and CDR2 FQNEAQ (reference sequence). Here the CDR3 reads CASSYRGGASAEAFF. DNA of the CDR3: TGTGCCAGCAGCTACCGTGGGGGCGCCTCCGCTGAAGCTTTCTTT. Supplemented by reference TRBV7-9 and TRBJ1-1, the full variable domain reads DTGVSQNPRHKITKRGQNVTFRCDPISEHNRLYWYRQTLGQGPEFLTYFQNEAQLEKSRLLSDRFSAERPKGSFSTLEIQRTEQGDSAMYLCASSYRGGASAEAFFGQGTRLTVV.

This chain joins TRBV30 and TRBJ2-7, with D perhaps matching TRBD1 (5 bases). V was trimmed by 2 bases and J by 7 bases, leaving 12 bases between them. The germline V gene has CDR1 GTSNPN and CDR2 SVGIG (reference sequence). CDR3 length: 12 residues. The CDR3 DNA reads TGTGCCTGGAGTCTAGGGGTCGGGGAGCAGTACTTC. It yields the protein CAWSLGVGEQYF.

This rearrangement joins TRBV15 to TRBJ2-5; D is undetermined. This CDR3 comprises 13 residues. V lost 0 bases, J lost 4 bases, and 6 bases lay in between. Germline V gives CDR1 LNHNV, CDR2 YYDKDF (reference sequence). The CDR3 coding sequence is TGTGCCACCAGCAGAGAAGCCCGAGAGACCCAGTACTTC. This translates into CATSREARETQYF.

The chain carries TRBV11-1 and TRBJ1-1; 7 bases map to TRBD1. CDR1 and CDR2 from the germline V gene are SGHAT and FQDESV (reference sequence). This CDR3 comprises 15 residues. Unmatched junction bases numbered 6, after V lost 0 bases and J lost 5 bases. The CDR3 reads CASSLASSRGTEAFF. CDR3 sequence (DNA): TGTGCCAGCAGCTTAGCTTCATCCAGGGGGACTGAAGCTTTCTTT.

The chain combines TRBV5-6 with TRBJ2-3; a weak D match, TRBD2 (6 bases). The V gene lost 4 bases and the J gene lost 5 bases, with 11 bases spanning the gap. This CDR3 has 13 residues. In germline, CDR1 is SGHDT, CDR2 YYEEEE. Written as DNA, the CDR3 is TGTGCCAGCAGCCCCCTCGGGGGAGATACGCAGTATTTT. Protein: CASSPLGGDTQYF.

This chain uses TRBV5-4 with TRBJ1-1; D unclear. Trimming stripped 4 bases from V and 7 bases from J, with 8 bases between. The germline V gene encodes CDR1 SGHNT and CDR2 YYREEE (reference sequence). This CDR3 region has 11 residues. CDR3 nucleotide sequence: TGTGCCAGCAGCGCGGTGGGTGAAGCTTTCTTT. It encodes CASSAVGEAFF.

J is TRBJ2-1 and V is TRBV6-6, with TRBD2 identical over 7 bases. The CDR3 consists of 13 residues. V trimming: 6 bases; J trimming: 6 bases; junction bases outside the gene matches: 5. The germline V gene has CDR1 MNHNY and CDR2 SVGAGI (reference sequence). Written as DNA, the CDR3 is TGTGCCAGCAGGGAGGGAGGGACCAATGAGCAGTTCTTC. Amino acid sequence: CASREGGTNEQFF.

CDR3 DNA sequence: TGCAGCGTTGAACTGGGCGGGAGGGCTCTAGAGACCCAGTACTTC. Amino acids: CSVELGGRALETQYF. The chain links TRBV29-1 to TRBJ2-5, with TRBD2 matching 9 bases. The CDR3 has 15 residues. Trimming at V came to 2 bases and at J to 4 bases, leaving 8 bases not matched to a gene. Germline V lookup: CDR1 SQVTM, CDR2 ANQGSEA.

CDR3: CASNNGGRGTEAFF. CDR3 nucleotides: TGTGCCAGCAATAATGGTGGCAGGGGAACTGAAGCTTTCTTT. The chain uses TRBV6-5 and TRBJ1-1; maybe TRBD1 (6 bases). The CDR3 totals 14 residues. V was cut by 7 bases and J by 5 bases, with 17 bases left in between. Germline values: CDR1 MNHEY, CDR2 SVGAGI.

This clone was detected a few times. The V call is TRBV5-4, the J call TRBJ2-7, with D perhaps matching TRBD1 (6 bases). Trimming shortened V by 0 bases and J by 5 bases, and 9 bases separated the two germline ends. Germline V lookup: CDR1 SGHNT, CDR2 YYREEE (reference sequence). There are 13 residues in the CDR3. CDR3 DNA sequence: TGTGCCAGCAGCTTGGACAGGGTCCACGAGCAGTACTTC. Its translation: CASSLDRVHEQYF.

This chain uses TRBV5-1 with TRBJ1-2; 9 nucleotides match TRBD1. CDR3 length: 14 amino acids. V lost 2 bases to trimming and J lost 2 bases; unmatched junction nucleotides: 1. Germline CDR1 and CDR2: SGHRS and YFSETQ. The CDR3 reads CASSFGTGNYGYTF. In DNA form, the CDR3 reads TGCGCCAGCAGCTTTGGGACAGGGAACTATGGCTACACCTTC.

This clone came up a few times. This chain joins TRBV6-6 and TRBJ2-2, with TRBD2 matching 15 bases. Per the germline V gene, CDR1 is MNHNY and CDR2 is SVGAGI (reference sequence). The CDR3 loop spans 14 amino acids. V trimming: 7 bases; J trimming: 8 bases; junction bases outside the gene matches: 2. The CDR3 loop is CASNGLAGGGELFF. The CDR3 nucleotides are TGTGCCAGCAACGGACTAGCGGGAGGGGGGGAGCTGTTTTTT.

In regard to this clone: The junction departs from germline at one end; a sequencing error may be responsible. The chain joins TRBV2 to TRBJ1-5, with 7 bases aligning to TRBD1. The CDR3 totals 14 residues. CDR1 and CDR2 from the germline V gene are SNHLY and FYNNEI. The CDR3 sequence: CASSDRDRNQPQHF. CDR3 in DNA: TGTGCCAGTAGTGACAGGGATCGAAATCAGCCCCAGCATTTT.

V gene TRBV2 combines with J gene TRBJ1-6, with D hard to call. V lost 7 bases and J 7 bases, leaving 14 bases between the germline ends. The CDR3 consists of 14 residues. Germline V gene sequence: CDR1 SNHLY, CDR2 FYNNEI. CDR3: CASNWLLTNSPLHF. CDR3 DNA sequence: TGTGCCAGCAATTGGTTACTGACAAATTCACCCCTCCACTTT.

The rearrangement links TRBV28 to TRBJ2-7, with a weak D call TRBD1 (6 bases). The CDR3 length is 16 residues. Trimming took off 3 bases at V and 2 bases at J, with 17 bases between the two ends. Germline V gene data show CDR1 as MDHEN and CDR2 as SYDVKM. CDR3 bases: TGTGCCAGCAGTTTCTTTTTTAAACAGGGCGCCTACGAGCAGTACTTC. This gives the protein CASSFFFKQGAYEQYF.

The chain combines TRBV10-3 with TRBJ2-5; a weak D match, TRBD1 (6 bases). This CDR3 is built from 14 residues. The germline V gene encodes CDR1 ENHRY and CDR2 SYGVKD. The V gene lost 2 bases and the J gene lost 4 bases, with 11 bases spanning the gap. This CDR3 is CAISERQGSETQYF. In nucleotides, the CDR3 is TGTGCCATCAGTGAGAGGCAGGGGTCAGAGACCCAGTACTTC.

CDR3 DNA: TGTGCCGCGCGAAAATTCATGGAGGGCGACACTGAAGCTTTCTTT. Amino acid sequence: CAARKFMEGDTEAFF. The chain employs TRBV28 and TRBJ1-1; D not resolved. The V end lost 11 bases, the J end lost 3 bases, and 22 bases lay between the germline ends. The CDR3 loop spans 15 amino acids. CDR1 and CDR2 (germline): MDHEN, SYDVKM.

The chain has TRBV9 and TRBJ2-2; 7 nucleotides align to TRBD2. Germline V gene sequence: CDR1 SGDLS, CDR2 YYNGEE. The trim removed 1 base at V and 0 bases at J, leaving 3 bases unmatched. The CDR3 is made up of 16 amino acids. CDR3 in DNA: TGTGCCAGCAGCGTACGACTAGCCGCGAACACCGGGGAGCTGTTTTTT. This codes for CASSVRLAANTGELFF.